This TCR beta chain was identified during a study of shared clonotypes between healthy human individuals. Points from the study as a whole: In this cohort, only blood was sampled, and tissue repertoires likely differ.

Assay used: immunoSEQ multiplex PCR; TCRdb lists only in-frame clones, some missing. The sample consists of 780,000 or so clones, about two thirds of them appearing once. For this clone: Its antigen is still unknown.

V lost 0 bases and J 5 bases, leaving 5 bases between the germline ends. CDR1 and CDR2 from the germline V gene are LNHNV and YYDKDF (reference sequence). This CDR3 spans 12 amino acids. The source material was memory CD4+ T cells sorted from blood. Subset denoted: CD45RA-negative fraction. V and J are TRBV15 and TRBJ2-7; D uncertain. This receptor was obtained from a woman in her 30s in good health. CDR3 coding DNA: TGTGCCACCAGCAGAGAAAGGGACGAGCAGTACTTC. Its translation: CATSRERDEQYF.